The 20 T cell receptor beta chains given below trace back to one sample, sequenced in a study of OX40 agonist ivuxolimab in advanced cancers. Here immunoSEQ multiplex PCR was the method, and the copy in TCRdb shows in-frame clones only, minus some. The repertoire holds fewer than 25,000 clones, with under 85% as singletons. The sequences come from CD4+ or CD8+ T cells sorted from blood, collected in a trial of the OX40 agonist ivuxolimab. These receptors originate from an adult with an advanced solid tumor such as melanoma, head and neck, liver or kidney cancer.

The V and J genes are TRBV4-3 and TRBJ2-7; 8 bases fit TRBD1. CDR1 is LGHNA, CDR2 YSLEER, per germline. J was trimmed by 3 bases and V by 0 bases; bases with no gene match: 7. CDR3 length: 16 amino acids. In DNA, the CDR3 is TGCGCCAGCAGCCAAGATAGGACAGGGCGCCACTACGAGCAGTACTTC. Its translation is CASSQDRTGRHYEQYF.

The chain employs TRBV21-1 and TRBJ2-7; the table's D call TRBD2 went unverified against the DNA. TRBV21-1 is a documented pseudogene. The CDR3 is 16 amino acids. The CDR3 region is CASSKGLAGGPYEQYF. Here the CDR3 DNA reads TGTGCCAGCAGCAAAGGGCTAGCGGGGGGCCCCTACGAGCAGTACTTC.

This clone showed up just a few times. V gene TRBV2 combines with J gene TRBJ1-3, with a weak D call TRBD1 (5 bases). CDR3 length: 13 amino acids. Trimming took 5 bases from V and 8 from J, leaving 13 bases between them. Germline lookup yields CDR1 SNHLY and CDR2 FYNNEI. The CDR3 loop reads CASSSGRGDTIYF. The CDR3 nucleotides are TGTGCCAGCAGTTCGGGAAGGGGTGACACCATATATTTT.

This chain links TRBV9 with TRBJ2-7, with D possibly being TRBD1 (6 bases). The V gene's germline CDR1 is SGDLS and CDR2 YYNGEE. There are 15 residues in the CDR3. Between the trimmed V and J ends, which lost 0 bases and 0 bases, there was a span of 10 bases. CDR3 DNA sequence: TGTGCCAGCAGCGTAGGGGGGCAAAGCTCCTACGAGCAGTACTTC. Its protein is CASSVGGQSSYEQYF.

This chain connects TRBV6-5 to TRBJ1-2, with 7 nucleotides matching TRBD1. The CDR3 sequence is 13 residues long. Germline V CDR1 and CDR2: MNHEY, SVGAGI. Losses at the gene ends were 6 bases for V and 4 bases for J; bases not matched to a gene: 5. The CDR3 loop reads CASSKTGTYGYTF. As DNA, the CDR3 is TGTGCCAGCAGCAAGACAGGGACCTATGGCTACACCTTC.

The rearrangement links TRBV7-3 to TRBJ1-4; D possibly corresponds to TRBD1 (5 bases). Trimming took 3 bases from V and 6 from J, leaving 14 bases between them. CDR1 and CDR2 (germline): SGHTA, FQGTGA. This CDR3 region has 15 residues. For the CDR3, the DNA is TGTGCCAGCAGCTTCCCCGGGGGAGGGGATGAAAAACTGTTTTTT. This gives the protein CASSFPGGGDEKLFF. Combining the CDR3 with reference TRBV7-3 and TRBJ1-4 gives the whole variable domain GAGVSQTPSNKVTEKGKYVELRCDPISGHTALYWYRQSLGQGPEFLIYFQGTGAADDSGLPNDRFFAVRPEGSVSTLKIQRTERGDSAVYLCASSFPGGGDEKLFFGSGTQLSVL.

The chain employs TRBV15 and TRBJ2-3; 11 bases match TRBD1. The CDR3 covers 18 residues. The germline gives CDR1 LNHNV, CDR2 YYDKDF (reference sequence). Trimming at V came to 1 base and at J to 3 bases, leaving 9 bases not matched to a gene. The CDR3 bases are TGTGCCACCAGCAGAGCTAGCCCCGGGACAGGGGGGACAGATACGCAGTATTTT. This codes for CATSRASPGTGGTDTQYF.

V gene TRBV6-5 combines with J gene TRBJ2-7, with D hard to call. There are 13 residues in the CDR3. Between the trimmed V and J ends, which lost 0 bases and 4 bases, there was a span of 7 bases. Germline loops: CDR1 MNHEY, CDR2 SVGAGI. CDR3: CASSYSWGYEQYF. CDR3 sequence (DNA): TGTGCCAGCAGTTACTCCTGGGGTTACGAGCAGTACTTC.

As regards this clone: At one end, the junction sequence differs from germline, possibly due to a read error. This chain connects TRBV27 to TRBJ1-2; D unclear. Germline CDR1 and CDR2: MNHEY and SMNVEV (reference sequence). The CDR3 spans 12 residues. The CDR3 here is CASGLGPKGYTF. The CDR3 nucleotides are TGTGCCAGCGGTTTGGGCCCCAAGGGCTACACCTTC.

This sequence joins TRBV29-1 and TRBJ1-1; the D is unclear. V lost 5 bases, J lost 2 bases, and 6 bases lay in between. Germline CDR1 is SQVTM and CDR2 is ANQGSEA. This CDR3 is 11 amino acids long. The CDR3 sequence: CSVSANTEAFF. CDR3 in DNA: TGCAGCGTTTCCGCTAACACTGAAGCTTTCTTT.

The V gene is TRBV2, the J gene TRBJ1-2; unclear D gene. Trimming shortened V by 4 bases and J by 2 bases, and 11 bases separated the two germline ends. CDR1 and CDR2 (germline): SNHLY, FYNNEI. The CDR3 sequence is 14 residues long. This CDR3 reads CASSVPDGNYGYTF. The CDR3 DNA reads TGTGCCAGCAGTGTCCCGGACGGGAACTATGGCTACACCTTC.

The genes are TRBV4-3 and TRBJ2-5; D remains ambiguous. In germline, CDR1 is LGHNA, CDR2 YSLEER. CDR3 length: 17 residues. V was pared by 0 bases and J by 4 bases, with 18 bases between. As DNA, the CDR3 is TGCGCCAGCAGCCAAGAGAGATACAACGTGGGTCGAGAGACCCAGTACTTC. It specifies CASSQERYNVGRETQYF.

This rearrangement joins TRBV4-2 to TRBJ2-5; D is perhaps TRBD1 or TRBD2 (5 bases each). This CDR3 has 19 residues. V was cut by 0 bases and J by 5 bases, with 25 bases left in between. Germline CDR1 and CDR2: LGHNA and YNFKEQ. DNA for the CDR3: TGTGCCAGCAGCCAAGATGGTCTGGGGGTGAGGACGGGGTCGGAGACCCAGTACTTC. Residues: CASSQDGLGVRTGSETQYF.

This clone has more than one count but fewer than ten. The gene calls are TRBV7-2 and TRBJ2-7, with D possibly called TRBD1 or TRBD2 (6 bases each). Trimming left V 5 bases short and J 2 bases short, with 13 bases between. The length of the CDR3 is 14 residues. In germline, CDR1 is SGHTA, CDR2 FQGNSA. CDR3 nucleotide sequence: TGTGCCAGCAGCCCTAGGGGGAGGCCCTACGAGCAGTACTTC. It codes for CASSPRGRPYEQYF.

Only a few counts were recorded for this clone. This CDR3 is CASSRPGGTGQETQYF. CDR3 sequence (DNA): TGTGCCAGCAGCCGCCCCGGCGGGACAGGACAAGAGACCCAGTACTTC. This chain joins TRBV9 and TRBJ2-5; 8 bases match TRBD1. Germline-derived CDR1 and CDR2 are SGDLS and YYNGEE. CDR3 length: 16 residues. The junction had 10 bases not matched to a gene; V was cut back by 4 bases and J by 2 bases. The variable domain in full, with the rest retrieved from reference TRBV9 and TRBJ2-5, is DSGVTQTPKHLITATGQRVTLRCSPRSGDLSVYWYQQSLDQGLQFLIQYYNGEERAKGNILERFSAQQFPDLHSELNLSSLELGDSALYFCASSRPGGTGQETQYFGPGTRLLVL.

This clone appeared once. The V call is TRBV7-6, the J call TRBJ2-3; D is undetermined. This CDR3 has 13 residues. The ends were cut back, 2 bases at V and 5 bases at J, with 8 bases in the middle. Per the germline V gene, CDR1 is SGHVS and CDR2 is FNYEAQ. The CDR3 DNA reads as TGTGCCAGCAGCTTAAGGTGGGGAGATACGCAGTATTTT. It specifies CASSLRWGDTQYF.

The chain uses TRBV2 and TRBJ2-7, with D possibly matching TRBD1 (6 bases). Germline CDR1 reads SNHLY; CDR2 reads FYNNEI. CDR3 size: 15 residues. V shed 1 base and J shed 3 bases, with 13 bases lying between them. CDR3 residues: CASSEGSWGHYEQYF. In DNA, the CDR3 is TGTGCCAGCAGTGAAGGTTCTTGGGGGCACTACGAGCAGTACTTC. Combining the CDR3 with reference TRBV2 and TRBJ2-7 gives the whole variable domain EPEVTQTPSHQVTQMGQEVILRCVPISNHLYFYWYRQILGQKVEFLVSFYNNEISEKSEIFDDQFSVERPDGSNFTLKIRSTKLEDSAMYFCASSEGSWGHYEQYFGPGTRLTVT.

The chain recombines TRBV15 with TRBJ2-7, with 7 bases fitting TRBD1. The CDR3 has 14 residues. After removal of 7 bases from V and 2 bases from J, the junction contained 8 bases not matched to a gene. Germline V gene data show CDR1 as LNHNV and CDR2 as YYDKDF (reference sequence). The CDR3 DNA follows: TGTGCCACCAAGGCTGACACAGGGGCCTACGAGCAGTACTTC. Translation gives CATKADTGAYEQYF.

This clone was counted once. V usage is TRBV7-9 and J usage is TRBJ1-2, with 9 positions matching TRBD1. Germline CDR1 is SEHNR and CDR2 is FQNEAQ (reference sequence). V gave up 6 bases and J gave up 3 bases; unmatched junction bases: 8. This CDR3 comprises 15 residues. The chain's CDR3 is CASSWRDRDDYGYTF. The CDR3 DNA reads TGTGCCAGCAGTTGGAGGGACAGGGACGACTATGGCTACACCTTC.

V gene TRBV7-9 combines with J gene TRBJ2-6; possible D gene TRBD1, 6 bases. CDR1 SEHNR and CDR2 FQNEAQ come from the germline V gene (reference sequence). This CDR3 spans 17 amino acids. Trimming left V 5 bases short and J 2 bases short, with 16 bases between. The CDR3 region has the DNA TGTGCCAGCAGCAAACAGGGTACAGGGCCTGGGGCCAACGTCCTGACTTTC. This translates into CASSKQGTGPGANVLTF.